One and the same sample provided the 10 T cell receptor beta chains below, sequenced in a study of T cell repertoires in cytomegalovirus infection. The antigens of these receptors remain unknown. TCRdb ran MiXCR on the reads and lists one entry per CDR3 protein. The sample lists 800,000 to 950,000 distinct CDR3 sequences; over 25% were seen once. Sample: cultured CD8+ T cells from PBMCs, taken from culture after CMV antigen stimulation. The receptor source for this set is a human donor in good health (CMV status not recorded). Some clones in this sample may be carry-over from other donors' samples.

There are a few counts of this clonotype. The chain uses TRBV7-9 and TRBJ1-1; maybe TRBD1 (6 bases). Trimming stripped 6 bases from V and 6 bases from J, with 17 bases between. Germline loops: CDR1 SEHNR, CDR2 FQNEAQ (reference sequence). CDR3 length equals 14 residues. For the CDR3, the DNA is TGTGCCAGCAGTTCCGACAGGTCACGGGCTGAAGCTTTCTTT. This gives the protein CASSSDRSRAEAFF.

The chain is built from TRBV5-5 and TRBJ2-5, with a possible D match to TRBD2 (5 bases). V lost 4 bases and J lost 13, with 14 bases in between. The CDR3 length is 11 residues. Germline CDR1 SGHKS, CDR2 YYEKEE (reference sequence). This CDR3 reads CASSPGNIWYF. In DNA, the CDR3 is TGTGCCAGCAGCCCGGGGAACATCTGGTACTTC.

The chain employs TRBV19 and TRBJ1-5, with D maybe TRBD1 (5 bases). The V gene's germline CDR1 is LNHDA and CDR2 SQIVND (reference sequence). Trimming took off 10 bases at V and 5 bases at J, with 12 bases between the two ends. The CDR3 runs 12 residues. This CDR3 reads CATLTEHQPQHF. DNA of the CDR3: TGTGCCACCCTGACAGAGCATCAGCCCCAGCATTTT. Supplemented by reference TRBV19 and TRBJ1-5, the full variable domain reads DGGITQSPKYLFRKEGQNVTLSCEQNLNHDAMYWYRQDPGQGLRLIYYSQIVNDFQKGDIAEGYSVSREKKESFPLTVTSAQKNPTAFYLCATLTEHQPQHFGDGTRLSIL.

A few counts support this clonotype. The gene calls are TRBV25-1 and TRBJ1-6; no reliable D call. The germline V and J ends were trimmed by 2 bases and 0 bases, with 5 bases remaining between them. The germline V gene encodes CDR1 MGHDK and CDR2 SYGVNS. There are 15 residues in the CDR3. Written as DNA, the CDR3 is TGTGCCAGCAGTGAAGGGAACTCCTATAATTCACCCCTCCACTTT. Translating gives CASSEGNSYNSPLHF.

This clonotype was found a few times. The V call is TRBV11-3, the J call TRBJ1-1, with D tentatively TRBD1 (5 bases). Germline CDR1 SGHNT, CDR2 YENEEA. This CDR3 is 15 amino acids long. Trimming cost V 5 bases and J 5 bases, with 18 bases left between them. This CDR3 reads CASSDHGGGGTEAFF. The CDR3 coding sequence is TGTGCCAGCAGCGACCACGGGGGGGGAGGAACTGAAGCTTTCTTT. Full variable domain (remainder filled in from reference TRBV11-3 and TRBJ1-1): EAGVVQSPRYKIIEKKQPVAFWCNPISGHNTLYWYLQNLGQGPELLIRYENEEAVDDSQLPKDRFSAERLKGVDSTLKIQPAELGDSAVYLCASSDHGGGGTEAFFGQGTRLTVV.

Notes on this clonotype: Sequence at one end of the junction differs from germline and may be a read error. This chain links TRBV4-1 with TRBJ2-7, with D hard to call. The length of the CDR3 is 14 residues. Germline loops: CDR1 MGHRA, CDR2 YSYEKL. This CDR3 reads CTSSQDLGSYEQYF. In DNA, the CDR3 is TGCACCAGCAGCCAAGATCTAGGGTCCTACGAGCAGTACTTC.

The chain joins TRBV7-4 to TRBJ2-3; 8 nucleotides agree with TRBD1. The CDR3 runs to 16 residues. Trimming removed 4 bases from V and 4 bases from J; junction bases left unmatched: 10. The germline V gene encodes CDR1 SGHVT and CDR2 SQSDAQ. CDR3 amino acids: CASSSDRAKWADTQYF. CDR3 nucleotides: TGTGCCAGCAGCTCGGACAGGGCCAAATGGGCAGATACGCAGTATTTT.

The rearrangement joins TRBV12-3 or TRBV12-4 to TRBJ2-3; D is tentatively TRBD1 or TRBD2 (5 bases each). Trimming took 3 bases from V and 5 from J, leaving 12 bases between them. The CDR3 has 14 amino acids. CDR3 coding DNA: TGTGCCAGCAGTTTCCCAGGGAGAGGAGATACGCAGTATTTT. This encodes CASSFPGRGDTQYF.

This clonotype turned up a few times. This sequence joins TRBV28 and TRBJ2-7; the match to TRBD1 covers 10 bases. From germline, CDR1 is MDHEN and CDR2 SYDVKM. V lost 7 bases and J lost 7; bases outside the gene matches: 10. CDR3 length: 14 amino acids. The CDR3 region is CASTETGGSGEQYV. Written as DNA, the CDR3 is TGTGCCAGCACCGAGACAGGGGGCTCGGGTGAGCAGTACGTC.

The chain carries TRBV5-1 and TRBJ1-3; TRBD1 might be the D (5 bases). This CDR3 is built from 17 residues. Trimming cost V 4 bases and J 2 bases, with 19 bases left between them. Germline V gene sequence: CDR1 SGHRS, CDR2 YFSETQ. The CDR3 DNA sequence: TGCGCCAGCAGCCCGAGGTGGTTAGGGGCGCCTGGAAACACCATATATTTT. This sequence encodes CASSPRWLGAPGNTIYF.